This T cell receptor (beta chain) was identified in a study of blood T cell repertoires in COVID-19. For the study at large: COVID-19 samples collected from the United States, Italy and Spain covered acute and convalescent phases.

Here immunoSEQ multiplex PCR was the method, and the copy in TCRdb shows in-frame clones only, minus some. The sample lists more than 400,000 clones; less than 95% were seen once. Recruits, aged roughly 18 to 95 years, lived in approximately 26 US areas. Recovery meant two consecutive negative NP/OP PCR tests, professional clearance, or resolved symptoms. This CDR3 spans 14 amino acids. Trimming removed 6 bases from V and 7 bases from J, with 16 bases in between. Germline V gene lookup returns CDR1 MNHEY and CDR2 SVGAGI. The V gene is TRBV6-5, the J gene TRBJ1-5; perhaps TRBD1 as D (6 bases). The source material was PBMCs or T cells enriched from blood (not recorded which). The origin of this receptor is a man younger than 35 who had recovered from COVID-19. Here the CDR3 DNA reads TGTGCCAGCAGGGCTACAGGGCTAGGACAGCCCCAGCATTTT. Its translation is CASRATGLGQPQHF.